One and the same sample provided the 13 T cell receptor beta chains below, sequenced in a study of metastatic and nonmetastatic thyroid tumors. TCRdb redid the clone calls on the PCR reads using MiXCR. The data show tens of thousands of clones, 20% to 25% seen once. Patients underwent thyroid surgery, and none had received any treatment before it. Source material: blood. These receptors came from a female donor with papillary thyroid cancer or a benign thyroid nodule (not recorded which). Some clones in this sample may be carry-over from other donors' samples.

The rearrangement uses TRBV24-1 and TRBJ1-2, with no clear D. Trimming left V 3 bases short and J 5 bases short, with 12 bases between. In germline, CDR1 is KGHDR, CDR2 SFDVKD. The CDR3 consists of 14 residues. The CDR3 sequence is CATSDVDDTYGYTF. The CDR3 DNA follows: TGTGCCACCAGTGATGTGGACGATACGTATGGCTACACCTTC.

This clone has only a few counts. V is TRBV5-4 and J is TRBJ2-5; TRBD2 matches 13 bases. Germline assignment: CDR1 SGHNT and CDR2 YYREEE (reference sequence). The junction had 6 bases not matched to a gene; V was cut back by 5 bases and J by 5 bases. The CDR3 spans 15 residues. The CDR3 DNA follows: TGTGCCAGCAGTCCTACTAGCGGGAGGGTTGAGACCCAGTACTTC. Its translation: CASSPTSGRVETQYF. The full variable domain, its missing parts supplied by reference TRBV5-4 and TRBJ2-5, is ETGVTQSPTHLIKTRGQQVTLRCSSQSGHNTVSWYQQALGQGPQFIFQYYREEENGRGNFPPRFSGLQFPNYSSELNVNALELDDSALYLCASSPTSGRVETQYFGPGTRLLVL.

At least ten counts were recorded for this clone. This CDR3 is CASSISGGPGLYEQYF. CDR3 nucleotide sequence: TGTGCCAGTAGTATAAGCGGGGGGCCAGGGTTATACGAGCAGTACTTC. V and J are TRBV19 and TRBJ2-7; 9 positions match TRBD2. The CDR3 spans 16 residues. Losses at the gene ends were 2 bases for V and 4 bases for J; bases not matched to a gene: 9. CDR1 and CDR2 (germline): LNHDA, SQIVND (reference sequence).

Turning to this clone: A much larger clone lies a single base off, so this may be a read error. The chain combines TRBV14 with TRBJ2-5; 9 nucleotides line up with TRBD1. This CDR3 is 15 amino acids long. Germline V CDR1 and CDR2: SGHDN, FVKESK. Here the CDR3 DNA reads TGTGCCAGAAGCCCCGGACAGGGGAGGATAGAGACCCAGTACTTC. This translates into CARSPGQGRIETQYF.

A few counts support this clone. Mismatch with germline at one junction end may stem from a read error. Other nucleotide sequences from this sample produce the same CDR3. This chain connects TRBV6-1 to TRBJ1-6; D gene ambiguous. There are 14 residues in the CDR3. Looked up from germline, CDR1 is MNHNS and CDR2 is SASEGT. The CDR3 region has the DNA TGTGCTAGCAGCGCGGGCCGAGGGTTTATCCCCCTCCACTTT. Translation: CASSAGRGFIPLHF.

This clone was seen many times. The chain is built from TRBV6-1 and TRBJ2-3; possible D gene TRBD1, 6 bases. Between the trimmed V and J ends, which lost 10 bases and 3 bases, there was a span of 17 bases. The CDR3 contains 14 residues. Germline values: CDR1 MNHNS, CDR2 SASEGT. The CDR3 DNA sequence: TGTGCCACAAACCAAGGGGGAGCTACAGATACGCAGTATTTT. It specifies CATNQGGATDTQYF.

This clone has at least ten counts. V usage is TRBV5-6 and J usage is TRBJ2-7; D is ambiguous. The CDR3 length is 12 residues. The germline V gene encodes CDR1 SGHDT and CDR2 YYEEEE. Trimming took 0 bases from V and 3 from J, leaving 4 bases between them. CDR3: CASSLDIYEQYF. The CDR3 bases are TGTGCCAGCAGCTTGGATATCTACGAGCAGTACTTC.

This clone was counted ten times or more. The rearrangement links TRBV19 to TRBJ1-5, with 7 bases identical to TRBD1. The CDR3 sequence is 13 residues long. Germline V CDR1 and CDR2: LNHDA, SQIVND (reference sequence). Trimming cost V 8 bases and J 3 bases; bases outside gene matches: 4. The CDR3 loop reads CASRDRDNQPQHF. The CDR3 DNA follows: TGTGCCAGTCGTGACAGGGACAATCAGCCCCAGCATTTT.

This clone was detected a few times. The gene calls are TRBV9 and TRBJ2-3; weak D call: TRBD2 (6 bases). With 4 bases removed from V and 8 bases from J, the gap between germline ends came to 17 bases. The CDR3 is 14 residues long. CDR1 and CDR2 (germline): SGDLS, YYNGEE. CDR3 region: CASSPPGSAGTQYF. DNA of the CDR3: TGTGCCAGCAGCCCCCCCGGGAGCGCGGGTACGCAGTATTTT.

This clone was picked up many times. The V call is TRBV28, the J call TRBJ1-1; D gene uncertain. Germline V lookup: CDR1 MDHEN, CDR2 SYDVKM. The CDR3 extends over 13 amino acids. V was trimmed by 7 bases and J by 0 bases, leaving 9 bases between them. The CDR3 DNA reads as TGTGCCAGCATTTGGTCCATGAACACTGAAGCTTTCTTT. This translates into CASIWSMNTEAFF.

The chain carries TRBV6-4 and TRBJ2-5; D not certain. The CDR3 runs to 15 residues. Germline V lookup: CDR1 MRHNA, CDR2 SNTAGT. Trimming pared 4 bases from V and 5 bases from J, leaving 17 bases between. This CDR3 is CASSAYTVLGETQYF. The CDR3 nucleotides are TGTGCCAGCAGTGCGTATACCGTCCTAGGGGAGACCCAGTACTTC.

This sequence joins TRBV5-8 and TRBJ1-6; possibly TRBD1 for D (5 bases). V lost 6 bases, J lost 8 bases, and 21 bases lay in between. Germline loops: CDR1 SGHTS, CDR2 YDEGEE. This CDR3 contains 16 residues. CDR3 in DNA: TGTGCCAGCATCCTATGGGCTGCAGGGAGCCATTCACCCCTCCACTTT. Translation: CASILWAAGSHSPLHF.

The table lists this clone with a few counts. The rearrangement uses TRBV7-8 and TRBJ2-7; tentatively, D is TRBD2 (6 bases). This CDR3 has 15 residues. V lost 5 bases to trimming and J lost 2 bases, with 16 bases between them. The germline CDR1 and CDR2 sequences are SGHVS and FQNEAQ. In DNA, the CDR3 is TGTGCCAGCAGCGGATGGGGGGACGGCACCTACGAGCAGTACTTC. This codes for CASSGWGDGTYEQYF.